These T cell receptor beta chains were read from a single sample in a study of OX40 agonist ivuxolimab in advanced cancers. Here immunoSEQ multiplex PCR was the method, and the copy in TCRdb shows in-frame clones only, minus some. Altogether about 38,000 clones are present, around 83% being singletons, with the ten largest covering around a tenth. Source: CD4+ or CD8+ T cells sorted from blood, taken in a trial of the OX40 agonist ivuxolimab. These receptors were collected from an adult with an advanced solid tumor such as melanoma, head and neck, liver or kidney cancer. Each CDR3 is given with its conserved first and last residue. A D gene is named only where the DNA matches it firmly. Size values are once, few and many counts, or a class for expanded clones, and some rows have none.

v_gene,j_gene,d_gene,abundance,CDR3aa,CDR3nt
TRBV4-1,TRBJ2-7,.,once,CASSQDKAPQTYEQYF,TGCGCCAGCAGCCAAGATAAGGCGCCACAGACCTACGAGCAGTACTTC
TRBV4-1,TRBJ2-1,.,.,CASSQDWVVSGSASYNEQFF,TGCGCCAGCAGCCAAGATTGGGTGGTATCAGGGTCGGCGTCCTACAATGAGCAGTTCTTC
TRBV27,TRBJ2-3,TRBD2,.,CASTGTSSDTQYF,TGTGCCAGCACGGGGACTAGCTCTGATACGCAGTATTTT
TRBV9,TRBJ2-6,.,.,CASSVRKAGANVLTF,TGTGCCAGCAGCGTGAGAAAGGCCGGGGCCAACGTCCTGACTTTC
TRBV6-5,TRBJ2-7,TRBD1,.,CASSSGTGEYEQYF,TGTGCCAGCAGTTCCGGGACAGGGGAGTACGAGCAGTACTTC
TRBV27,TRBJ2-7,.,.,CASSFGRAYEQYF,TGTGCCAGCAGTTTTGGACGGGCCTACGAGCAGTACTTC
TRBV7-3,TRBJ2-1,.,few,CASSLQGLGYNEQFF,TGTGCCAGCAGCTTACAGGGCTTGGGGTACAATGAGCAGTTCTTC
TRBV6-1,TRBJ2-5,.,.,CASTPGPARTQYF,TGTGCCAGCACCCCAGGGCCCGCGAGGACCCAGTACTTC
TRBV6-4,TRBJ2-7,.,.,CASSVEGRAPYEQYF,TGTGCCAGCAGTGTGGAGGGGCGCGCACCCTACGAGCAGTACTTC
TRBV28,TRBJ2-1,.,few,CASSNNEQFF,TGTGCCAGCAGCAACAATGAGCAGTTCTTC
TRBV2,TRBJ1-2,.,.,CASSEGAGYGYTF,TGTGCCAGCAGTGAGGGGGCGGGCTATGGCTACACCTTC
TRBV6-6,TRBJ2-5,.,.,CASSYQGQETQYF,TGTGCCAGCAGTTACCAGGGTCAGGAGACCCAGTACTTC
TRBV11-1,TRBJ2-3,TRBD2,.,CASSLSSAGGQDTQYF,TGTGCCAGCAGCTTAAGTTCAGCGGGGGGGCAAGATACGCAGTATTTT
TRBV28,TRBJ1-6,.,few,CASSPLGGGNSPLHF,TGTGCCAGCAGTCCCCTGGGCGGGGGGAATTCACCCCTCCACTTT
TRBV9,TRBJ2-5,.,.,CASSVGGGRETQYF,TGTGCCAGCAGCGTAGGAGGGGGGCGGGAGACCCAGTACTTC
TRBV6-5,TRBJ1-2,.,.,CASSPPGVNYGYTF,TGTGCCAGCAGTCCGCCGGGGGTAAACTATGGCTACACCTTC
TRBV4-1,TRBJ2-7,.,few,CASSKGVFSGSYEQYF,TGCGCCAGCAGCAAAGGAGTATTCTCGGGGAGCTACGAGCAGTACTTC
TRBV11-2,TRBJ2-1,.,once,CASSLENEQFF,TGTGCCAGCAGCTTAGAAAATGAGCAGTTCTTC
TRBV10-3,TRBJ1-2,TRBD1,.,CAISESPGGAAIGYTF,TGTGCCATCAGTGAGTCACCAGGGGGCGCCGCGATTGGCTACACCTTC
TRBV5-6,TRBJ1-2,.,few,CASTPGGNYGYTF,TGTGCCAGCACTCCCGGGGGCAACTATGGCTACACCTTC
TRBV7-9,TRBJ1-5,.,few,CASSLEGRTQHF,TGTGCCAGCAGCTTGGAGGGAAGGACCCAGCATTTT
TRBV9,TRBJ1-2,.,.,CASSVGGFNYGYTF,TGTGCCAGCAGCGTAGGAGGATTCAACTATGGCTACACCTTC
TRBV2,TRBJ1-1,.,once,CASSELNTEAFF,TGTGCCAGCAGTGAACTGAACACTGAAGCTTTCTTT
TRBV4-2,TRBJ2-5,TRBD2,once,CASSQDPGGGAETQYF,TGTGCCAGCAGCCAAGACCCCGGGGGGGGCGCAGAGACCCAGTACTTC
TRBV5-1,TRBJ2-5,TRBD1,once,CASSFSTGVRQETQYF,TGCGCCAGCAGCTTTAGTACAGGGGTGAGGCAAGAGACCCAGTACTTC
TRBV27,TRBJ1-2,.,.,CASRAGVGRGYTF,TGTGCCAGCAGGGCAGGGGTAGGGCGCGGCTACACCTTC
TRBV28,TRBJ2-5,TRBD1,.,CASSHPFGTGGQETQYF,TGTGCCAGCAGTCACCCGTTTGGGACAGGGGGCCAAGAGACCCAGTACTTC
TRBV7-6,TRBJ2-1,.,.,CASSLGVTTVSSYNEQFF,TGTGCCAGCAGCTTAGGCGTCACAACCGTCAGCTCCTACAATGAGCAGTTCTTC
TRBV5-6,TRBJ2-7,.,once,CASSLGGLEQYF,TGTGCCAGCAGCTTGGGGGGGTTGGAGCAGTACTTC
TRBV5-1,TRBJ2-2,TRBD2,.,CASTGSGSAGELFF,TGCGCCAGCACGGGTAGCGGGAGTGCTGGGGAGCTGTTTTTT
TRBV15,TRBJ2-7,TRBD1,.,CATSRNRDRATSYEQYF,TGTGCCACCAGCAGGAACCGGGACAGGGCTACATCCTACGAGCAGTACTTC